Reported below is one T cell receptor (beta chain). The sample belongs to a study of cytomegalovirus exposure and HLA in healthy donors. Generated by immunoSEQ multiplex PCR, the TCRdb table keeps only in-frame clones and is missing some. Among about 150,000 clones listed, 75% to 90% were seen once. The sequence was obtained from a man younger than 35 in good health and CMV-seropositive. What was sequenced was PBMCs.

The CDR3 sequence is CASSQGFGSAAYEQYF. CDR3 nucleotides: TGTGCCAGCAGCCAAGGATTCGGGAGTGCTGCCTACGAGCAGTACTTC. The genes are TRBV14 and TRBJ2-7; D might be TRBD2 (6 bases). In germline, CDR1 is SGHDN, CDR2 FVKESK. The CDR3 covers 16 residues. V lost 1 base and J lost 2, with 15 bases in between.